This T cell receptor beta chain was obtained from a study of pediatric ulcerative colitis (dated by TCRdb to about 2019). A note on the overall study: More than five ulcerative colitis patients had pancolitis and two had left-sided colitis, with histology consistent with ulcerative colitis in all. From eight or nine newly diagnosed, treatment-naive pediatric ulcerative colitis patients and a few non-IBD control children, paired blood and rectal samples were collected. By Pediatric Ulcerative Colitis Activity Index, a couple of patients had mild disease, several had moderate disease and three had acute severe colitis.

Before the diagnostic colonoscopy, none of the ulcerative colitis patients had been given immunosuppressive medication. A blood sample was obtained concurrently with the colonoscopy. The Wizard kit (Promega) was used to extract genomic DNA from both blood and intestinal samples. From the cysteine through the phenylalanine, the CDR3 covers 13 amino acids. Only the CDR3 DNA is retained, 39 bases long and in frame from the first base. CDR1 SGHRS and CDR2 YFSETQ were looked up in the germline V gene. Trimming takes 2 bases off V and 5 bases off J; junction bases not matched to a gene: 1. As to this clone: Which antigen it targets is not known. Per-nucleotide qualities are absent, and no much larger clonotype sits a single base away.

Study-wide conclusions, independent of this receptor: Because repertoires came from total lymphocyte DNA, patterns in rare subsets such as regulatory T cells may not be reflected. Compared with controls, ulcerative colitis patients showed significantly higher autologous blood-rectal clonal overlap, a finding that suggests increased T cell trafficking to inflamed tissue. A couple of patients' blood samples yielded substantially fewer templates for technical reasons and were excluded from blood-rectal overlap analysis. Features of the rectal repertoire distinguished controls, mild-moderate colitis patients and acute severe colitis patients, and in acute severe colitis, rectal diversity was reduced because of clonal expansions. Only four individuals were included in the healthy control group, which was small. Two rectal CDR3 clonotypes were found in every ulcerative colitis patient but in no control.

Rearranged CDR3 beta regions were amplified from genomic DNA with multiplex V and J primers using the immunoSEQ TRB Survey service. To keep depth equal across samples, survey-level sequencing depth of up to 500,000 reads per sample was applied. The libraries were purified, combined into pools and sequenced with Illumina technology. In the authors' own workflow: Productive clonality, sample overlap, pairwise scatters, CDR3 beta length, V/D/J gene usage and productiveness were assessed with immunoSEQ online tools. Calculated diversity was the number of unique rearrangements divided by total templates times 100; Shannon and Simpson indices were also computed. Principal component analysis was performed on Z-score normalized data with the R prcomp function and the ggbiplot package. Morisita's index was used to quantify the clonal overlap between blood and rectum within each subject. As stored in TCRdb, this immuneACCESS dataset retains in-frame rearrangements with V and J assigned. A fraction of the clones does not appear; measured against another copy, unresolved V genes explain less than half of the discrepancy, and the remainder lacks a known reason. The V and J calls and clone size were taken over from that table, and D and trimming were inferred from the DNA. The sample records some 60,000 clones, 70% to 80% of which are singletons. The leading ten clones occupy 5.2% of the sample.

The sample was blood. The receptor comes from a boy aged 5-17 years with moderate ulcerative colitis. The chain links TRBV5-1 with TRBJ1-5; a stretch of 7 junction bases matches TRBD1. In nucleotide form, the sequence is TGCGCCAGCAGCTTCGACAGGGATCAGCCCCAGCATTTT. This yields the protein CASSFDRDQPQHF.